These 28 T cell receptor beta chains were all obtained from the same sample, sequenced in a study of T cells in narcolepsy. Sequencing used immunoSEQ multiplex PCR; TCRdb keeps in-frame clones, though not all of them. The sample shows about 24,000 clones, 85% of them seen only once. The sequenced material came from memory (CD45RA-) CD4+ T cells from blood. All receptors come from a human donor in good health.

The chain has TRBV19 and TRBJ1-4; no clear D. The V end lost 6 bases, the J end lost 8 bases, and 10 bases lay between the germline ends. Germline-derived CDR1 and CDR2 are LNHDA and SQIVND (reference sequence). CDR3 length equals 12 residues. CDR3 sequence reads: CASSETREKLFF. DNA for the CDR3: TGTGCCAGTAGCGAAACTCGGGAAAAACTGTTTTTT.

The table lists this clone with a count of one. The rearrangement links TRBV2 to TRBJ2-7, with D possibly TRBD1 on 8 matching bases. The CDR3 length is 14 residues. Germline V gene lookup returns CDR1 SNHLY and CDR2 FYNNEI. Trimming removed 7 bases from V and 3 bases from J, with 16 bases in between. The CDR3 loop is CASTNRGGGYEQYF. The DNA for the CDR3 is TGTGCCAGCACCAACAGGGGGGGAGGCTACGAGCAGTACTTC.

The CDR3 DNA reads TGTGCCAGCAGTACCGACTACAGCTCCTACAATGAGCAGTTCTTC. Its translation is CASSTDYSSYNEQFF. V is TRBV6-6 and J is TRBJ2-1; D is perhaps TRBD2 (5 bases). CDR3 length: 15 amino acids. The germline V gene encodes CDR1 MNHNY and CDR2 SVGAGI (reference sequence). V was clipped by 5 bases and J by 0 bases, with 11 bases between them.

The rearrangement links TRBV5-6 to TRBJ1-3; TRBD1 aligns across 9 bases. The ends lost 1 base at V and 2 bases at J; junction bases unmatched: 7. The germline gives CDR1 SGHDT, CDR2 YYEEEE. The CDR3 runs to 17 residues. The chain's CDR3 is CASSLSLTGGTGNTIYF. CDR3 in DNA: TGTGCCAGCAGCTTGTCGCTGACAGGGGGTACTGGAAACACCATATATTTT.

As to this clone: Germline is not matched at one junction end, which may reflect a read error. The rearrangement joins TRBV5-1 to TRBJ2-1, with 14 positions matching TRBD2. This CDR3 is 19 amino acids long. Germline values: CDR1 SGHRS, CDR2 YFSETQ. The CDR3 coding sequence is TGCACCAGCTCCCCGGTCGGGACTAGCGGGAGCGGGACCTACATTGAGCAGTTCTTC. Translated: CTSSPVGTSGSGTYIEQFF.

This clone was counted only a few times. The chain links TRBV6-1 to TRBJ2-5; 8 positions match TRBD1. The CDR3 loop spans 14 amino acids. Per germline, CDR1 MNHNS and CDR2 SASEGT. Germline trimming cut 6 bases from V and 5 bases from J; bases unmatched to any gene: 8. The CDR3 DNA is TGTGCCAGCAGCCGATTACAGGGGGGCGAGACCCAGTACTTC. Amino acid sequence: CASSRLQGGETQYF.

The chain uses TRBV10-3 and TRBJ2-5; the match to TRBD2 covers 7 bases. The CDR3 contains 15 residues. Trimming removed 8 bases from V and 2 bases from J; junction bases left unmatched: 11. Germline V gene lookup returns CDR1 ENHRY and CDR2 SYGVKD. CDR3 DNA: TGTGCCATCGTCTTGGGACTACCTCTTCAAGAGACCCAGTACTTC. Translated, it gives CAIVLGLPLQETQYF.

J is TRBJ2-3 and V is TRBV30; D is unclear. V was shortened by 0 bases and J by 0 bases, with 1 base between the two germline ends. Germline V gene sequence: CDR1 GTSNPN, CDR2 SVGIG (reference sequence). The CDR3 extends over 12 amino acids. The CDR3 coding sequence is TGTGCCTGGAGTGTTAGCACAGATACGCAGTATTTT. This encodes CAWSVSTDTQYF. The full variable domain, completed using reference TRBV30 and TRBJ2-3, is SQTIHQWPATLVQPVGSPLSLECTVEGTSNPNLYWYRQAAGRGLQLLFYSVGIGQISSEVPQNLSASRPQDRQFILSSKKLLLSDSGFYLCAWSVSTDTQYFGPGTRLTVL.

This chain links TRBV5-1 with TRBJ2-1; the match to TRBD2 covers 10 bases. Trimming at V came to 4 bases and at J to 15 bases, leaving 13 bases not matched to a gene. Germline loops: CDR1 SGHRS, CDR2 YFSETQ. This CDR3 spans 14 amino acids. The CDR3 is CASSLVLAGEGLFF. CDR3 sequence (DNA): TGCGCCAGCAGCCTCGTCCTAGCGGGGGAGGGTCTGTTCTTC.

The chain joins TRBV14 to TRBJ2-1; D is uncertain. Trimming shortened V by 4 bases and J by 8 bases, and 9 bases separated the two germline ends. CDR1 is SGHDN and CDR2 is FVKESK in the germline V gene. There are 12 residues in the CDR3. DNA of the CDR3: TGTGCCAGCAGCCCGTCCCGACATGAGCAGTTCTTC. Its protein product is CASSPSRHEQFF.

The V call is TRBV7-9, the J call TRBJ2-7, with 8 bases that match TRBD1. Trimming at V came to 4 bases and at J to 3 bases, leaving 11 bases not matched to a gene. Germline V gene data show CDR1 as SEHNR and CDR2 as FQNEAQ (reference sequence). The length of the CDR3 is 16 residues. CDR3 loop: CASSSSRTGWNYEQYF. As DNA, the CDR3 is TGTGCCAGCAGCTCTAGCAGGACAGGGTGGAACTACGAGCAGTACTTC.

The chain has TRBV29-1 and TRBJ2-1; no firm D call. This CDR3 is 9 amino acids long. V was trimmed by 3 bases and J by 9 bases, leaving 3 bases between them. CDR1 is SQVTM, CDR2 ANQGSEA, per germline. The CDR3 coding sequence is TGCAGCGTTGAGCGTGAGCAGTTCTTC. Translated, it gives CSVEREQFF.

This chain connects TRBV2 to TRBJ1-2, with 7 bases aligning to TRBD1. The CDR3 covers 15 residues. Germline CDR1 is SNHLY and CDR2 is FYNNEI. V trimming: 6 bases; J trimming: 2 bases; junction bases outside the gene matches: 9. The CDR3 DNA follows: TGTGCCAGCAGCCGACAGGGCGGAGCGAACTATGGCTACACCTTC. As protein: CASSRQGGANYGYTF.

This rearrangement joins TRBV5-4 to TRBJ1-1; D is ambiguous. The CDR3 covers 12 residues. From germline, CDR1 is SGHNT and CDR2 YYREEE (reference sequence). The V end was cut by 4 bases, the J end by 3 bases, with 7 bases between. CDR3 in DNA: TGTGCCAGCAGCCTCAGGTACACTGAAGCTTTCTTT. Protein: CASSLRYTEAFF.

The chain is built from TRBV7-9 and TRBJ2-7; D unclear. CDR3 length equals 13 residues. Between the trimmed V and J ends, which lost 5 bases and 0 bases, there was a span of 8 bases. CDR1 and CDR2 (germline): SEHNR, FQNEAQ (reference sequence). CDR3 nucleotides: TGTGCCAGCAGCCGACTTGGCTCCTACGAGCAGTACTTC. Its translation is CASSRLGSYEQYF.

The chain is built from TRBV6-6 and TRBJ1-1; D ambiguous. Between the trimmed V and J ends, which lost 5 bases and 2 bases, there was a span of 9 bases. The germline V gene has CDR1 MNHNY and CDR2 SVGAGI (reference sequence). The CDR3 sequence is 13 residues long. The CDR3 bases are TGTGCCAGCAGTCGCGACATAAACACTGAAGCTTTCTTT. Translating gives CASSRDINTEAFF.

The V gene is TRBV28, the J gene TRBJ2-1; no firm D call. The CDR3 covers 12 residues. The germline V and J ends were trimmed by 4 bases and 13 bases, with 14 bases remaining between them. Germline V gene lookup returns CDR1 MDHEN and CDR2 SYDVKM. The CDR3: CASSSSEPRQFF. The CDR3 DNA follows: TGTGCCAGCAGTTCCAGCGAGCCCCGTCAGTTCTTC.

The chain is built from TRBV14 and TRBJ2-5, with 13 bases fitting TRBD2. J gave up 5 bases and V 4 bases, and 7 bases lay outside the gene matches. This CDR3 spans 16 amino acids. CDR1 is SGHDN and CDR2 is FVKESK in the germline V gene. The CDR3 sequence: CASSPGLAGEGETQYF. In nucleotides, the CDR3 is TGTGCCAGCAGCCCCGGACTAGCGGGAGAAGGCGAGACCCAGTACTTC.

This clone was counted a single time. The J gene is TRBJ1-2, the V gene TRBV5-5; 7 bases are shared with TRBD1. Germline values: CDR1 SGHKS, CDR2 YYEKEE (reference sequence). V was clipped by 1 base and J by 2 bases; unmatched bases: 2. This CDR3 is 14 amino acids long. The chain's CDR3 is CASSLTQGNYGYTF. The CDR3 nucleotides are TGTGCCAGCAGCTTGACACAGGGGAACTATGGCTACACCTTC.

The gene calls are TRBV5-6 and TRBJ2-5; 7 nucleotides align to TRBD1. Germline assignment: CDR1 SGHDT and CDR2 YYEEEE. Trimming cost V 4 bases and J 2 bases; bases outside gene matches: 8. The CDR3 length is 15 residues. This CDR3 reads CASSLPGQQQETQYF. In DNA, the CDR3 is TGTGCCAGCAGCCTGCCGGGACAGCAACAAGAGACCCAGTACTTC.

The rearrangement joins TRBV11-2 to TRBJ2-1; TRBD2 matches at 7 bases. Germline loops: CDR1 SGHAT, CDR2 FQNNGV. Trimming cost V 1 base and J 6 bases; bases outside gene matches: 3. This CDR3 has 14 amino acids. The CDR3 here is CASSLGGRVNEQFF. The CDR3, as DNA: TGTGCCAGCAGCTTAGGCGGGAGAGTCAATGAGCAGTTCTTC.

The V and J genes are TRBV27 and TRBJ2-7, with D tentatively TRBD1 (5 bases). Germline-derived CDR1 and CDR2 are MNHEY and SMNVEV (reference sequence). CDR3 size: 14 residues. V lost 1 base and J 5 bases, leaving 12 bases between the germline ends. The CDR3 loop reads CASSLFQGWDEQYF. CDR3 coding DNA: TGTGCCAGCAGTTTATTCCAGGGTTGGGACGAGCAGTACTTC.

This chain joins TRBV27 and TRBJ2-1; TRBD2 matches 14 bases. Germline V lookup: CDR1 MNHEY, CDR2 SMNVEV (reference sequence). This CDR3 has 18 amino acids. With V trimmed by 10 bases and J by 6 bases, 17 bases remained unmatched. CDR3: CATGTGSGLAGVVNEQFF. In nucleotides, the CDR3 is TGTGCCACCGGCACAGGCTCGGGACTAGCGGGAGTTGTCAATGAGCAGTTCTTC.

The chain combines TRBV29-1 with TRBJ2-3; 8 bases line up with TRBD1. Germline-derived CDR1 and CDR2 are SQVTM and ANQGSEA. The CDR3 length is 11 residues. V lost 7 bases, J lost 6 bases, and 3 bases stayed unmatched. The CDR3 loop reads CSGRDRDTQYF. Written as DNA, the CDR3 is TGCAGCGGCCGGGACAGGGATACGCAGTATTTT.

This sequence joins TRBV30 and TRBJ1-1, with D perhaps TRBD1 (5 bases). Germline lookup yields CDR1 GTSNPN and CDR2 SVGIG (reference sequence). The V gene lost 2 bases and the J gene lost 6 bases, with 16 bases spanning the gap. This CDR3 is built from 14 residues. This CDR3 reads CAWSRLRERAEAFF. In DNA form, the CDR3 reads TGTGCCTGGAGTCGACTCAGGGAGAGGGCTGAAGCTTTCTTT.

The chain combines TRBV25-1 with TRBJ2-1, with D perhaps TRBD1 (5 bases). From germline, CDR1 is MGHDK and CDR2 SYGVNS. The CDR3 extends over 17 amino acids. Trimming took off 1 base at V and 5 bases at J, with 18 bases between the two ends. CDR3 DNA: TGTGCCAGCAGTGAATCCCCGGCAGGGATAGGAAACAATGAGCAGTTCTTC. Protein: CASSESPAGIGNNEQFF.

The rearrangement links TRBV2 to TRBJ1-2; maybe TRBD1 (5 bases). Germline lookup yields CDR1 SNHLY and CDR2 FYNNEI. Trimming cost V 3 bases and J 6 bases, with 23 bases left between them. This CDR3 is built from 17 residues. For the CDR3, the DNA is TGTGCCAGCAGTGAGTCACGCTCCACTTCTTCGGGGGATGGCTACACCTTC. The encoded protein is CASSESRSTSSGDGYTF. Looking up the rest from reference TRBV2 and TRBJ1-2 gives the full variable domain: EPEVTQTPSHQVTQMGQEVILRCVPISNHLYFYWYRQILGQKVEFLVSFYNNEISEKSEIFDDQFSVERPDGSNFTLKIRSTKLEDSAMYFCASSESRSTSSGDGYTFGSGTRLTVV.

The chain combines TRBV6-5 with TRBJ1-6, with no clear D. The CDR3 extends over 13 amino acids. V was pared by 0 bases and J by 8 bases, with 5 bases between. Per the germline V gene, CDR1 is MNHEY and CDR2 is SVGAGI. CDR3 amino acids: CASSYSIDSPLHF. In DNA form, the CDR3 reads TGTGCCAGCAGTTACTCGATAGATTCACCCCTCCACTTT.